This TCR beta chain was profiled in a study of vaccination effects on CD4 cells after COVID-19. Study-wide results and limits: Of the vaccine-induced clones from healthy vaccinees, merely 1 of 255 recognized common cold coronaviruses as well.

A note on this clone: Its antigen is not known.

Expansion of antigen-specific CD4+ T cells with viral peptide pools was carried out by the ViraFEST assay before sequencing. The authors isolated CD4+ T cells after more than eight days of culture. Negative nucleocapsid antibody tests before and after vaccination confirmed no previous SARS-CoV-2 infection. Cultures used roughly 2 million PBMC per well, about 10 IU/ml IL-2 and approximately 11 ug/ml peptides. This CDR3 is built from 13 residues. V was pared by 3 bases and J by 6 bases, with 3 bases of the junction left unmatched. Germline CDR1 SGHRS, CDR2 YFSETQ. Data came from immunoSEQ multiplex PCR; TCRdb stores just in-frame clones and leaves some out. The data show tens of thousands of clones, about two thirds seen once.

The source of this sequence is a human donor who received a COVID-19 vaccine. The specimen was CD4+ T cells from PBMCs cultured with SARS-CoV-2 spike peptides, collected before COVID-19 vaccination. This chain uses TRBV5-1 with TRBJ1-2; 9 nucleotides align to TRBD1. This CDR3 reads CASSWDRVDGYTF. DNA of the CDR3: TGCGCCAGCAGCTGGGACAGGGTCGATGGCTACACCTTC.